This T cell receptor beta chain originates from a study of response to subunit inactivated influenza vaccine. Study-wide results and limits: Few new T cells, the authors suggested, are recruited by each seasonal influenza vaccination.

Germline V gene lookup returns CDR1 LGHNA and CDR2 YNFKEQ. V lost 0 bases, J lost 4 bases, and 5 bases stayed unmatched. The CDR3 spans 16 residues. About this clonotype itself: Its antigen is not identified.

TCRdb re-called the RT-PCR reads through MiXCR, storing one row per CDR3 protein. The table includes hundreds of thousands of distinct CDR3 sequences, 25% detected once. This chain joins TRBV4-2 and TRBJ1-2; 10 bases are shared with TRBD1. The clonotype originates from a man in his fifties or sixties who received an inactivated influenza vaccine. Material: CD4+ T cells sorted from PBMCs, obtained 5 days after vaccination. CDR3 DNA sequence: TGTGCCAGCAGCCAAGATGGGACAGGGGCGAGCTATGGCTACACCTTC. Its translation is CASSQDGTGASYGYTF.